The clone carrying this T cell receptor (beta chain) has only one observation. Its cognate antigen is unknown. These data come from a study of identifying expanded T cells in peripheral blood. General study findings and limits: Roughly 1.2 clones differed between technical replicates, versus roughly 16 and 20 over time.

During the collection period, no donor immune events like infections were recorded. Generated by immunoSEQ multiplex PCR, the TCRdb table keeps only in-frame clones and is missing some. Seen here are over 85,000 clones, 70% to 90% observed once, and the top ten hold 3.5% to 5%. The TCR was taken from a person between 18 and 75 years old in good health. The material sequenced was blood.

The CDR3 here is CASSPPLGAATGYTF. CDR3 sequence (DNA): TGCGCCAGCAGCCCCCCCCTAGGGGCTGCTACGGGCTACACCTTC. This chain connects TRBV4-1 to TRBJ1-2; tentatively, D is TRBD1 (5 bases). V was shortened by 4 bases and J by 8 bases, with 20 bases between the two germline ends. The CDR3 runs 15 residues. Germline V gene data show CDR1 as MGHRA and CDR2 as YSYEKL.